This T cell receptor beta chain appears in the sequencing data of a study of blood T cells in healthy people across ages. V gave up 0 bases and J gave up 11 bases, with 19 bases separating them. The CDR3 spans 14 residues. Germline lookup yields CDR1 DFQATT and CDR2 SNEGSKA (reference sequence). Alongside a J-beta primer mix, a sample-barcoded 5' primer served in a second PCR lasting about 7 to 12 cycles. TCRdb re-analysed the 5' RACE reads in MiXCR, keeping a single row per CDR3 protein. The data hold 650,000 or so distinct CDR3 sequences, with 45% to 60% observed a single time. About this clonotype: This may be a read error, as it is one base from a much larger clone.

The clonotype originates from a woman aged 80 or over in good health. The sample consisted of blood. The chain combines TRBV20-1 with TRBJ2-5, with D uncertain. The DNA of the CDR3 is TGCAGTGCTAGAGAGGCGAGGATCTACAATGAGCAGTACTTC. Translating gives CSAREARIYNEQYF.